The 15 T cell receptor beta chains below come from one sample, sequenced in a study of beta chain features in type 1 diabetes. Findings and limits, study-wide: TCRB CDR3 length was moderately but significantly reduced in all four CD4+ subsets of Type 1 diabetes patients.

Every isolated RNA sample was fully reverse transcribed, so sequencing captured expressed TCRB transcripts. Libraries were prepared by immunoSEQ multiplex PCR; TCRdb keeps only in-frame clonotypes and omits some of them. Of about 160,000 clones detected, about 7.9% appear once; the ten largest clones hold under 0.55%. These TCRs' antigens remain unknown. The source material was central memory CD4+ T cells from blood. These receptors all stem from a man aged 18 to 29 with type 1 diabetes.

This clone was seen only a few times. J is TRBJ1-5 and V is TRBV21-1; the D call TRBD1 from the table was never checked on the DNA. TRBV21-1 is recorded as a pseudogene. CDR3 length: 17 residues. The CDR3: CASILRVGHRWGQPQHF. DNA for the CDR3: TGTGCCAGCATCTTACGAGTGGGGCATCGCTGGGGTCAGCCCCAGCATTTT.

This clone showed up just a few times. This chain links TRBV18 with TRBJ2-6; no clear D. V lost 4 bases, J lost 4 bases, and 14 bases lay in between. Per germline, CDR1 KGHSH and CDR2 LQKENI. The CDR3 length is 16 residues. As DNA, the CDR3 is TGTGCCAGCTCACTGATTTCAGGAACCGGGGCCAACGTCCTGACTTTC. Translated, it gives CASSLISGTGANVLTF.

This clone was observed a few times. The gene calls are TRBV18 and TRBJ2-5; D not resolved. This CDR3 region has 12 residues. Trimming shortened V by 3 bases and J by 1 base, and 3 bases separated the two germline ends. Germline V gene data show CDR1 as KGHSH and CDR2 as LQKENI. The CDR3 loop reads CASSPGQETQYF. In nucleotides, the CDR3 is TGTGCCAGCTCACCCGGCCAAGAGACCCAGTACTTC.

This clone appeared a few times. The chain employs TRBV18 and TRBJ1-1, with D possibly TRBD1 on 5 matching bases. Germline-derived CDR1 and CDR2 are KGHSH and LQKENI. This CDR3 has 12 residues. V dropped 9 bases and J dropped 4 bases, with 12 bases sitting between them. In DNA, the CDR3 is TGTGCCAGTCAGGGTAAAGGCACTGAAGCTTTCTTT. Residues: CASQGKGTEAFF.

The gene calls are TRBV30 and TRBJ1-2, with a possible D match to TRBD1 (6 bases). This CDR3 comprises 15 residues. V was trimmed by 0 bases and J by 4 bases, leaving 15 bases between them. Germline lookup yields CDR1 GTSNPN and CDR2 SVGIG (reference sequence). The CDR3 DNA reads as TGTGCCTGGAGTGTACAAGGGGAGGGGGGCTATGGCTACACCTTC. It yields the protein CAWSVQGEGGYGYTF.

This clone showed up just a few times. This chain links TRBV25-1 with TRBJ2-3; the match to TRBD2 covers 13 bases. CDR1 is MGHDK and CDR2 is SYGVNS in the germline V gene. The length of the CDR3 is 15 residues. The ends lost 4 bases at V and 8 bases at J; junction bases unmatched: 6. Here the CDR3 reads CASSALAGGPSTQYF. CDR3 DNA sequence: TGTGCCAGCAGTGCACTAGCGGGAGGGCCCTCTACGCAGTATTTT.

The chain is built from TRBV12-5 and TRBJ2-3; D is possibly TRBD1 (6 bases). Between the trimmed V and J ends, which lost 7 bases and 1 base, there was a span of 12 bases. This CDR3 is built from 14 residues. Germline V CDR1 and CDR2: LGHNT, FRNRAP. CDR3 region: CASDQQGCTDTQYF. DNA of the CDR3: TGTGCTAGTGACCAACAGGGTTGCACAGATACGCAGTATTTT.

In this sample, this clone turned up a few times. This chain connects TRBV7-2 to TRBJ2-3; 9 bases are a match to TRBD2. The CDR3 consists of 18 residues. Germline lookup yields CDR1 SGHTA and CDR2 FQGNSA. V gave up 2 bases and J gave up 0 bases; unmatched junction bases: 9. CDR3 in DNA: TGTGCCAGCAGCTTAAGGGGCGGGGGGGCCTCTAGCACAGATACGCAGTATTTT. It yields the protein CASSLRGGGASSTDTQYF.

This clone was found a few times. The chain couples TRBV29-1 to TRBJ1-1, with 11 positions matching TRBD1. V lost 7 bases to trimming and J lost 5 bases; unmatched junction nucleotides: 12. Germline V gene data show CDR1 as SQVTM and CDR2 as ANQGSEA. This CDR3 has 15 residues. For the CDR3, the DNA is TGCAGCGCCCAACCTCCAGGACAGGGGGCGACTGAAGCTTTCTTT. This sequence encodes CSAQPPGQGATEAFF.

The chain recombines TRBV4-3 with TRBJ2-1, with D hard to call. Germline assignment: CDR1 LGHNA and CDR2 YSLEER. V lost 0 bases and J 4 bases, leaving 13 bases between the germline ends. This CDR3 has 16 amino acids. The CDR3 coding sequence is TGCGCCAGCAGCCAAGATATCGGCGGTGTGTACAATGAGCAGTTCTTC. Translated: CASSQDIGGVYNEQFF.

The chain combines TRBV15 with TRBJ1-1, with D unclear. Germline-derived CDR1 and CDR2 are LNHNV and YYDKDF (reference sequence). This CDR3 is built from 13 residues. Trimming removed 0 bases at V and 11 bases at J, with 13 bases between. CDR3 loop: CATSRDPAEEAFF. DNA for the CDR3: TGTGCCACCAGCAGAGATCCGGCAGAGGAGGCTTTCTTT.

The rearrangement uses TRBV28 and TRBJ1-1; 8 nucleotides agree with TRBD1. The V segment lost 4 bases and the J segment 1 base; nucleotides outside the gene matches: 5. This CDR3 region has 15 residues. From germline, CDR1 is MDHEN and CDR2 SYDVKM. The CDR3 region is CASSSDRGANTEAFF. In DNA form, the CDR3 reads TGTGCCAGCAGTTCAGACAGGGGCGCGAACACTGAAGCTTTCTTT. The full variable domain, with the rest looked up from reference TRBV28 and TRBJ1-1, is DVKVTQSSRYLVKRTGEKVFLECVQDMDHENMFWYRQDPGLGLRLIYFSYDVKMKEKGDIPEGYSVSREKKERFSLILESASTNQTSMYLCASSSDRGANTEAFFGQGTRLTVV.

This chain joins TRBV28 and TRBJ2-5; tentative D call: TRBD2 (6 bases). CDR3 length equals 16 residues. Germline V gene lookup returns CDR1 MDHEN and CDR2 SYDVKM. The V and J ends lost 5 bases and 1 base respectively, with 17 bases between them. CDR3 sequence: CASSPPVLAAQETQYF. The CDR3 DNA is TGTGCCAGCAGTCCACCCGTCTTAGCGGCCCAAGAGACCCAGTACTTC. Full variable domain (outside the CDR3, taken from reference TRBV28 and TRBJ2-5): DVKVTQSSRYLVKRTGEKVFLECVQDMDHENMFWYRQDPGLGLRLIYFSYDVKMKEKGDIPEGYSVSREKKERFSLILESASTNQTSMYLCASSPPVLAAQETQYFGPGTRLLVL.

The chain employs TRBV4-3 and TRBJ1-4, with 10 nucleotides matching TRBD1. The ends lost 1 base at V and 0 bases at J; junction bases unmatched: 8. Germline-derived CDR1 and CDR2 are LGHNA and YSLEER. This CDR3 has 19 amino acids. The CDR3 spells CASSQAPRTGGATNEKLFF. DNA of the CDR3: TGCGCCAGCAGCCAAGCACCGAGGACAGGGGGAGCAACTAATGAAAAACTGTTTTTT.

The gene calls are TRBV5-6 and TRBJ2-5; 8 bases map to TRBD1. The J segment lost 2 bases and the V segment lost 2 bases, leaving 2 bases of the junction unmatched. This CDR3 has 14 amino acids. CDR1 is SGHDT, CDR2 YYEEEE, per germline. In DNA form, the CDR3 reads TGTGCCAGCAGCTTCACAGGGGGTCAAGAGACCCAGTACTTC. This sequence encodes CASSFTGGQETQYF. Complete variable domain (other parts from reference TRBV5-6 and TRBJ2-5): DAGVTQSPTHLIKTRGQQVTLRCSPKSGHDTVSWYQQALGQGPQFIFQYYEEEERQRGNFPDRFSGHQFPNYSSELNVNALLLGDSALYLCASSFTGGQETQYFGPGTRLLVL.